One and the same sample provided the 21 T cell receptor beta chains below, sequenced in a study of blood T cell repertoires in COVID-19. Some clones are missing from TCRdb's copy, which holds only in-frame ones; the method was immunoSEQ multiplex PCR. The sample includes about 58,000 clones, about 90% of them seen just once. The specimen was peripheral blood. Source of these receptors: a man aged 60-69 years with acute or convalescent COVID-19.

The gene calls are TRBV7-9 and TRBJ1-1; 8 nucleotides line up with TRBD1. The germline V gene has CDR1 SEHNR and CDR2 FQNEAQ (reference sequence). The CDR3 runs to 16 residues. Losses at the gene ends were 4 bases for V and 1 base for J; bases not matched to a gene: 8. CDR3 residues: CASSSTMGTGNTEAFF. CDR3 nucleotide sequence: TGTGCCAGCAGCTCCACCATGGGGACAGGGAACACTGAAGCTTTCTTT.

The chain uses TRBV5-1 and TRBJ1-6; TRBD1 might be the D (6 bases). With 4 bases removed from V and 8 bases from J, the gap between germline ends came to 19 bases. CDR1 SGHRS and CDR2 YFSETQ come from the germline V gene. The CDR3 is 16 residues long. CDR3 DNA sequence: TGCGCCAGCAGCCCGGATTACAGGGAGAAGTATTCACCCCTCCACTTT. It is translated as CASSPDYREKYSPLHF. Full variable domain (remainder filled in from reference TRBV5-1 and TRBJ1-6): KAGVTQTPRYLIKTRGQQVTLSCSPISGHRSVSWYQQTPGQGLQFLFEYFSETQRNKGNFPGRFSGRQFSNSRSEMNVSTLELGDSALYLCASSPDYREKYSPLHFGNGTRLTVT.

This clone turned up a few times. The identical CDR3 is also encoded by other nucleotide sequences in the sample. CDR3 coding DNA: TGTGCCAGCAGTTTACTCGGGTCGGCGAACACCGGGGAGCTGTTTTTT. Translating gives CASSLLGSANTGELFF. This chain joins TRBV28 and TRBJ2-2, with no clear D. Trimming cost V 2 bases and J 0 bases, with 10 bases left between them. CDR1 MDHEN and CDR2 SYDVKM come from the germline V gene. This CDR3 region has 16 residues.

V and J are TRBV18 and TRBJ2-1, with 13 bases aligning to TRBD2. The V and J ends lost 3 bases and 10 bases, in that order; junction bases with no gene match: 9. The CDR3 is 16 amino acids. Germline assignment: CDR1 KGHSH and CDR2 LQKENI. Here the CDR3 DNA reads TGTGCCAGCTCACCGACTGGAGGACTAGCGGGAGAGGAGCAGTTCTTC. This sequence encodes CASSPTGGLAGEEQFF.

This chain connects TRBV24-1 to TRBJ2-2; 9 positions agree with TRBD1. Germline CDR1 and CDR2: KGHDR and SFDVKD. Trimming cost V 8 bases and J 4 bases; bases outside gene matches: 4. The CDR3 runs 14 residues. The chain's CDR3 is CATMGQGGTGELFF. CDR3 sequence (DNA): TGTGCCACCATGGGACAGGGTGGCACCGGGGAGCTGTTTTTT.

J is TRBJ1-1 and V is TRBV27; the match to TRBD1 covers 8 bases. Germline V gene sequence: CDR1 MNHEY, CDR2 SMNVEV (reference sequence). There are 15 residues in the CDR3. With V trimmed by 6 bases and J by 5 bases, 11 bases remained unmatched. CDR3: CASSHRQGRNTEAFF. The DNA of the CDR3 is TGTGCCAGCAGCCACAGACAGGGGAGGAATACTGAAGCTTTCTTT.

This clone has just a few counts. This chain connects TRBV19 to TRBJ1-5; 9 bases fit TRBD1. The CDR3 runs 19 residues. Losses at the gene ends were 6 bases for V and 0 bases for J; bases not matched to a gene: 15. The germline gives CDR1 LNHDA, CDR2 SQIVND (reference sequence). In DNA form, the CDR3 reads TGTGCCAGTAGACGGACCCTTGGACAGGGGCGACATAGCAATCAGCCCCAGCATTTT. As protein: CASRRTLGQGRHSNQPQHF.

The CDR3 DNA reads TGTGCCAGCTTTGCTAGCGGGCTGAGCACAGATACGCAGTATTTT. Its protein product is CASFASGLSTDTQYF. The chain carries TRBV6-6 and TRBJ2-3, with 8 nucleotides matching TRBD2. Germline assignment: CDR1 MNHNY and CDR2 SVGAGI (reference sequence). This CDR3 contains 15 residues. After removal of 8 bases from V and 0 bases from J, the junction contained 7 bases not matched to a gene.

This clone was recorded once. This sequence joins TRBV11-1 and TRBJ2-5; maybe TRBD1 (6 bases). The CDR3 is made up of 16 amino acids. V lost 5 bases and J lost 5, with 21 bases in between. Looked up from germline, CDR1 is SGHAT and CDR2 is FQDESV (reference sequence). Here the CDR3 DNA reads TGTGCCAGCAGCCTCCCCGAGGGGGTGGCTGGGGAGACCCAGTACTTC. It specifies CASSLPEGVAGETQYF.

The rearrangement joins TRBV9 to TRBJ1-2; 7 bases line up with TRBD1. The germline V gene has CDR1 SGDLS and CDR2 YYNGEE. This CDR3 region has 15 residues. V trimming: 3 bases; J trimming: 3 bases; junction bases outside the gene matches: 8. The CDR3 region has the DNA TGTGCCAGCAGCGATGACAGGGAATGGGACTATGGCTACACCTTC. It yields the protein CASSDDREWDYGYTF.

The CDR3 sequence: CASSLVRRTGGAEAFF. The CDR3 coding sequence is TGTGCCAGCAGCTTAGTACGTAGGACAGGGGGCGCCGAAGCTTTCTTT. The chain recombines TRBV7-9 with TRBJ1-1; 11 nucleotides match TRBD1. The CDR3 runs to 16 residues. Germline V gene sequence: CDR1 SEHNR, CDR2 FQNEAQ (reference sequence). The ends lost 1 base at V and 8 bases at J; junction bases unmatched: 9.

The chain couples TRBV21-1 to TRBJ2-4; TRBD2 is taken as the D call from the table, unchecked against the DNA. TRBV21-1 is an annotated pseudogene. The CDR3 spans 15 residues. The CDR3 DNA reads TGTGCCAGCAGCAAAGGGGCGGAGGGCAAAAACATTCAGTACTTC. Amino acids: CASSKGAEGKNIQYF.

The chain joins TRBV30 to TRBJ1-1; maybe TRBD1 (6 bases). The CDR3 is made up of 13 amino acids. The germline gives CDR1 GTSNPN, CDR2 SVGIG (reference sequence). The ends were cut back, 3 bases at V and 3 bases at J, with 11 bases in the middle. The CDR3 DNA sequence: TGTGCCTGGAGCCCAGGGGAATACACTGAAGCTTTCTTT. Translated: CAWSPGEYTEAFF.

The CDR3, as DNA: TGTGCCAGCAGCATTTCAGAACCTTTTGAACTGTTTTTT. Its translation: CASSISEPFELFF. V usage is TRBV7-2 and J usage is TRBJ1-4, with D hard to call. The germline V and J ends were trimmed by 5 bases and 12 bases, with 16 bases remaining between them. The germline V gene has CDR1 SGHTA and CDR2 FQGNSA. The CDR3 sequence is 13 residues long.

The gene calls are TRBV6-5 and TRBJ1-1; D may be TRBD1 (5 bases). The germline V and J ends were trimmed by 3 bases and 2 bases, with 10 bases remaining between them. CDR3 length equals 14 residues. Germline V lookup: CDR1 MNHEY, CDR2 SVGAGI. This chain's CDR3 is CASSYTRANTEAFF. The CDR3 DNA is TGTGCCAGCAGTTATACCAGGGCAAACACTGAAGCTTTCTTT.

The chain carries TRBV14 and TRBJ2-7; TRBD1 might be the D (7 bases). Germline CDR1 reads SGHDN; CDR2 reads FVKESK. The V end lost 0 bases, the J end lost 5 bases, and 20 bases lay between the germline ends. The CDR3 sequence is 17 residues long. The CDR3: CASSQDQGGGIFDEQYF. CDR3 DNA: TGTGCCAGCAGCCAAGACCAGGGGGGCGGGATTTTCGACGAGCAGTACTTC.

V and J are TRBV6-5 and TRBJ2-7; 8 bases agree with TRBD1. From germline, CDR1 is MNHEY and CDR2 SVGAGI. The CDR3 has 12 residues. Unmatched junction bases numbered 7, after V lost 7 bases and J lost 8 bases. This CDR3 is CASTGQGRKQYF. The CDR3 DNA reads as TGTGCCAGCACCGGACAGGGCAGGAAGCAGTACTTC.

The chain carries TRBV7-8 and TRBJ2-5; TRBD2 matches at 8 bases. Trimming took 2 bases from V and 5 from J; bases not matched to a gene: 10. The CDR3 length is 16 residues. Germline values: CDR1 SGHVS, CDR2 FQNEAQ. The CDR3 here is CASSLPGGAGRETQYF. CDR3 coding DNA: TGTGCCAGCAGCTTACCCGGGGGGGCAGGACGGGAGACCCAGTACTTC.

The V and J genes are TRBV6-4 and TRBJ2-2; 8 nucleotides line up with TRBD1. This CDR3 comprises 17 residues. Per the germline V gene, CDR1 is MRHNA and CDR2 is SNTAGT. V shed 7 bases, J shed 5 bases, and the junction held 15 bases outside the gene matches. The CDR3 coding sequence is TGTGCCAGCAAGGAGGTTCCCGGACAGGGAATAACCGGGGAGCTGTTTTTT. Protein sequence: CASKEVPGQGITGELFF.

This chain connects TRBV7-2 to TRBJ2-7; 9 bases agree with TRBD2. CDR3 length: 15 amino acids. CDR1 and CDR2 (germline): SGHTA, FQGNSA. The J segment lost 5 bases and the V segment lost 5 bases, leaving 10 bases of the junction unmatched. CDR3 coding DNA: TGTGCCAGCAGCACCCAAGCGGGAGGTCTGAACGAGCAGTACTTC. Amino acid sequence: CASSTQAGGLNEQYF.

This chain connects TRBV7-2 to TRBJ2-3; 8 bases are shared with TRBD2. V trimming: 2 bases; J trimming: 6 bases; junction bases outside the gene matches: 7. The CDR3 sequence is 15 residues long. Germline V gives CDR1 SGHTA, CDR2 FQGNSA. This CDR3 is CASSLYGRASDTQYF. The CDR3 nucleotides are TGTGCCAGCAGCTTATACGGGAGGGCATCTGATACGCAGTATTTT.